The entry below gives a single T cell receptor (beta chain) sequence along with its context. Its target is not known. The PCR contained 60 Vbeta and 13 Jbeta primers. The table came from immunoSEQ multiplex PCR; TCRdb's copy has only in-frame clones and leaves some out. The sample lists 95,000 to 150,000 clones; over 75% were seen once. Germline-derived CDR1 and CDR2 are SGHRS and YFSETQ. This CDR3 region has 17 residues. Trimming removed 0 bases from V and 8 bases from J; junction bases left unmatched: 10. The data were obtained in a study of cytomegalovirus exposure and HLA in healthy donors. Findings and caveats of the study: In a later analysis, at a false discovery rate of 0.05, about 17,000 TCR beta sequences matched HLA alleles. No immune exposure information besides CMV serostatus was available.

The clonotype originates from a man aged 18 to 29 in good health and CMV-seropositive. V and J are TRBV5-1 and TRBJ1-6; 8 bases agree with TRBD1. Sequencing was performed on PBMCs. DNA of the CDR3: TGCGCCAGCAGCTTGGGTACATTTGGGACAGGCTATTCACCCCTCCACTTT. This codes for CASSLGTFGTGYSPLHF.